The 26 T cell receptor beta chains given below trace back to one sample, sequenced in a study of Graves' ophthalmopathy and Graves' hyperthyroidism. RNA transcripts were the source from which TCR beta CDR3 regions were amplified. Amplification began with first-round RT-PCR using HTBI primers, then second-round multiplex PCR was performed. From the multiplex PCR reads, TCRdb called clonotypes with MiXCR, one entry per CDR3 protein. The sample lists 300,000 to 350,000 distinct CDR3 sequences; about 17% were seen once. Sequenced input: peripheral blood. The receptors were sampled from an adult man with Graves' ophthalmopathy.

This clonotype was found a few times. The rearrangement joins TRBV11-2 to TRBJ2-7; 8 nucleotides align to TRBD2. Germline CDR1 reads SGHAT; CDR2 reads FQNNGV. The CDR3 consists of 14 residues. Trimming at V came to 8 bases and at J to 5 bases, leaving 11 bases not matched to a gene. CDR3 in amino acids: CASGWGSGKNEQYF. The CDR3 DNA follows: TGTGCCAGCGGCTGGGGTAGCGGGAAAAACGAGCAGTACTTC.

Comment on this clonotype: One base away lies a much larger clone, so this may be a sequencing read error. The chain links TRBV20-1 to TRBJ2-3, with D possibly matching TRBD2 (6 bases). V was cut by 2 bases and J by 4 bases, with 10 bases left in between. Germline-derived CDR1 and CDR2 are DFQATT and SNEGSKA (reference sequence). The CDR3 is 13 residues long. CDR3 loop: CSARMRGADTQYF. As DNA, the CDR3 is TGCAGTGCTAGAATGCGGGGCGCAGATACGCAGTATTTT.

This clonotype showed up many times. The rearrangement links TRBV11-2 to TRBJ2-2; the match to TRBD1 covers 7 bases. CDR1 is SGHAT, CDR2 FQNNGV, per germline. V was pared by 5 bases and J by 1 base, with 10 bases of the junction left unmatched. The CDR3 has 17 amino acids. The CDR3 region has the DNA TGTGCCAGCAGCAGAACCCGGGACAGAGTGAACACCGGGGAGCTGTTTTTT. Encoded protein: CASSRTRDRVNTGELFF.

This clonotype was observed at least ten times. CDR3 nucleotide sequence: TGTGCCAGCAGCCAAGATGGGCAGCGCAATCAGCCCCAGCATTTT. This translates into CASSQDGQRNQPQHF. V and J are TRBV3-1 and TRBJ1-5; no clear D. CDR1 is LGHDT and CDR2 is YNNKEL in the germline V gene (reference sequence). The CDR3 is 15 amino acids. Trimming left V 0 bases short and J 2 bases short, with 8 bases between. Variable domain in full (rest from reference TRBV3-1 and TRBJ1-5): DTAVSQTPKYLVTQMGNDKSIKCEQNLGHDTMYWYKQDSKKFLKIMFSYNNKELIINETVPNRFSPKSPDKAHLNLHINSLELGDSAVYFCASSQDGQRNQPQHFGDGTRLSIL.

This clonotype was found many times. This chain connects TRBV5-1 to TRBJ2-7, with D possibly matching TRBD1 (5 bases). Per germline, CDR1 SGHRS and CDR2 YFSETQ. This CDR3 is 13 amino acids long. Trimming cost V 6 bases and J 7 bases, with 17 bases left between them. CDR3 DNA: TGCGCCAGCACCCAGCAGGGTCTGGGGGAGCAGTACTTC. It is translated as CASTQQGLGEQYF.

This clonotype was counted ten times or more. The chain is built from TRBV30 and TRBJ1-5, with a tentative D call TRBD1 (5 bases). Germline V gene lookup returns CDR1 GTSNPN and CDR2 SVGIG (reference sequence). Trimming removed 1 base from V and 0 bases from J, with 13 bases in between. The CDR3 runs 16 residues. The DNA of the CDR3 is TGTGCCTGGAGTGAAAAGGGGTTCTATAGCAATCAGCCCCAGCATTTT. This codes for CAWSEKGFYSNQPQHF.

In its sample, this clonotype was seen many times. The CDR3 DNA reads as TGCGCCAGCAGCCCGGACACTAGCGGAGGGGGCCCAGATACGCAGTATTTT. Protein sequence: CASSPDTSGGGPDTQYF. The rearrangement joins TRBV5-1 to TRBJ2-3; D might be TRBD2 (8 bases). The CDR3 contains 17 residues. The germline CDR1 and CDR2 sequences are SGHRS and YFSETQ. Trimming shortened V by 4 bases and J by 4 bases, and 22 bases separated the two germline ends. Based on the CDR3 plus reference TRBV5-1 and TRBJ2-3, the full variable domain is KAGVTQTPRYLIKTRGQQVTLSCSPISGHRSVSWYQQTPGQGLQFLFEYFSETQRNKGNFPGRFSGRQFSNSRSEMNVSTLELGDSALYLCASSPDTSGGGPDTQYFGPGTRLTVL.

In this sample, this clonotype turned up many times. The chain uses TRBV11-1 and TRBJ1-1; D is ambiguous. The CDR3 extends over 13 amino acids. Trimming pared 6 bases from V and 4 bases from J, leaving 12 bases between. CDR1 and CDR2 from the germline V gene are SGHAT and FQDESV (reference sequence). The CDR3 nucleotides are TGTGCCAGCAGTCTTTACCTGGGCACTGAAGCTTTCTTT. Translated, it gives CASSLYLGTEAFF.

This clonotype was found once. The chain couples TRBV11-1 to TRBJ2-7, with 9 bases lining up with TRBD1. The germline gives CDR1 SGHAT, CDR2 FQDESV (reference sequence). The V gene end was trimmed by 0 bases and the J gene end by 4 bases; junction bases not matched to a gene: 7. The CDR3 spans 16 residues. CDR3 DNA sequence: TGTGCCAGCAGCTTAGCGGGACAGGGAATTACGTACGAGCAGTACTTC. Encoded protein: CASSLAGQGITYEQYF. The whole variable domain, filled in from reference TRBV11-1 and TRBJ2-7, reads EAEVAQSPRYKITEKSQAVAFWCDPISGHATLYWYRQILGQGPELLVQFQDESVVDDSQLPKDRFSAERLKGVDSTLKIQPAELGDSAMYLCASSLAGQGITYEQYFGPGTRLTVT.

This clonotype was found many times. V is TRBV24-1 and J is TRBJ2-4; D may be TRBD1 or TRBD2 (6 bases each). Trimming pared 5 bases from V and 3 bases from J, leaving 16 bases between. In germline, CDR1 is KGHDR, CDR2 SFDVKD. The CDR3 is made up of 16 amino acids. CDR3 DNA: TGTGCCACCAGTGCGGGAGAGGGGGGCATCAAAAACATTCAGTACTTC. It encodes CATSAGEGGIKNIQYF.

There are many counts of this clonotype. The chain's CDR3 is CATSDFGQGRETQYF. DNA for the CDR3: TGTGCCACCAGTGATTTTGGTCAGGGGCGCGAGACCCAGTACTTC. The chain uses TRBV24-1 and TRBJ2-5, with a tentative D call TRBD1 (6 bases). The CDR3 length is 15 residues. V gave up 1 base and J gave up 5 bases, with 13 bases separating them. Germline V gene data show CDR1 as KGHDR and CDR2 as SFDVKD.

This clonotype was picked up many times. The chain recombines TRBV20-1 with TRBJ2-7, with 10 bases identical to TRBD2. CDR3 length: 15 amino acids. V dropped 1 base and J dropped 1; count of bases not matched to a gene: 4. Germline-derived CDR1 and CDR2 are DFQATT and SNEGSKA (reference sequence). The CDR3 reads CSARGVAGGSYEQYF. The CDR3 nucleotides read TGCAGTGCTAGAGGGGTAGCGGGAGGTTCCTACGAGCAGTACTTC.

This clonotype was seen repeatedly, ten times or more. This chain links TRBV5-1 with TRBJ2-5; D is unresolved. The V gene's germline CDR1 is SGHRS and CDR2 YFSETQ. V dropped 4 bases and J dropped 2 bases, with 12 bases sitting between them. The CDR3 consists of 14 residues. CDR3 DNA sequence: TGCGCCAGCAGCCCTCTGACTTCTCAAGAGACCCAGTACTTC. Translating gives CASSPLTSQETQYF.

This clonotype was detected ten times or more. The V and J genes are TRBV28 and TRBJ2-7; 10 bases align to TRBD2. Looked up from germline, CDR1 is MDHEN and CDR2 is SYDVKM. The CDR3 contains 17 residues. V lost 3 bases, J lost 0 bases, and 8 bases stayed unmatched. The CDR3 sequence is CASSLTRLAGSSYEQYF. The CDR3 nucleotides are TGTGCCAGCAGTTTGACCCGACTAGCGGGTAGCTCCTACGAGCAGTACTTC.

Ten or more counts support this clonotype. This chain connects TRBV28 to TRBJ2-5; 9 nucleotides align to TRBD2. The germline CDR1 and CDR2 sequences are MDHEN and SYDVKM. The CDR3 is made up of 16 amino acids. Losses at the gene ends were 10 bases for V and 4 bases for J; bases not matched to a gene: 16. CDR3 loop: CATNAGGPSSPETQYF. In nucleotides, the CDR3 is TGTGCCACCAACGCGGGAGGGCCTTCGAGTCCAGAGACCCAGTACTTC. Full variable domain (rest looked up from reference TRBV28 and TRBJ2-5): DVKVTQSSRYLVKRTGEKVFLECVQDMDHENMFWYRQDPGLGLRLIYFSYDVKMKEKGDIPEGYSVSREKKERFSLILESASTNQTSMYLCATNAGGPSSPETQYFGPGTRLLVL.

This clonotype was recorded many times. This chain uses TRBV2 with TRBJ2-7; D not certain. Germline CDR1 reads SNHLY; CDR2 reads FYNNEI. V lost 5 bases to trimming and J lost 5 bases, with 13 bases between them. The CDR3 has 13 amino acids. In nucleotides, the CDR3 is TGTGCCAGCAGTAGATTGGACGGAGACGAGCAGTACTTC. This translates into CASSRLDGDEQYF.

V usage is TRBV20-1 and J usage is TRBJ2-5; TRBD1 aligns across 9 bases. The J segment lost 0 bases and the V segment lost 2 bases, leaving 4 bases of the junction unmatched. CDR3 length: 15 amino acids. Germline lookup yields CDR1 DFQATT and CDR2 SNEGSKA (reference sequence). CDR3 in amino acids: CSARFGQGHQETQYF. DNA for the CDR3: TGCAGTGCTAGATTTGGACAGGGGCACCAAGAGACCCAGTACTTC.

This clonotype was seen ten or more times. As DNA, the CDR3 is TGTGCCATCAGGGGGGACAGGGCGAACACTGAAGCTTTCTTT. It codes for CAIRGDRANTEAFF. The V call is TRBV10-3, the J call TRBJ1-1; the match to TRBD1 covers 9 bases. Germline V CDR1 and CDR2: ENHRY, SYGVKD. V trimming: 6 bases; J trimming: 1 base; junction bases outside the gene matches: 3. This CDR3 comprises 14 residues.

This clonotype was observed many times. This chain connects TRBV6-2 or TRBV6-3 to TRBJ1-1; D uncertain. The CDR3 has 13 amino acids. V was shortened by 10 bases and J by 1 base, with 13 bases between the two germline ends. Germline loops: CDR1 MNHEY, CDR2 SVGEGT. CDR3 nucleotides: TGTGCCACCTCTTTGGAGGAGAACACTGAAGCTTTCTTT. Its protein product is CATSLEENTEAFF.

This clonotype was seen at least ten times. The chain recombines TRBV11-2 with TRBJ1-2; 8 bases are a match to TRBD1. CDR3 size: 15 residues. Germline lookup yields CDR1 SGHAT and CDR2 FQNNGV. After removal of 6 bases from V and 1 base from J, the junction contained 7 bases not matched to a gene. As DNA, the CDR3 is TGTGCCAGCAGTGTTGGACAGGGAGGTAACTATGGCTACACCTTC. It is translated as CASSVGQGGNYGYTF.

The V call is TRBV11-3, the J call TRBJ1-2; D is unresolved. Germline CDR1 and CDR2: SGHNT and YENEEA. The CDR3 length is 12 residues. The V gene lost 8 bases and the J gene lost 6 bases, with 13 bases spanning the gap. The CDR3 DNA reads as TGTGCCAGCGCCTACGCGGGGAATGGCTACACCTTC. Translating gives CASAYAGNGYTF.

This clonotype was detected ten times or more. Here the CDR3 DNA reads TGTGCCTGGAGCCCCATTTCGGGGGGCGGCTATGGCTACACCTTC. It translates to CAWSPISGGGYGYTF. This chain uses TRBV30 with TRBJ1-2; D might be TRBD1 (6 bases). The CDR3 extends over 15 amino acids. Germline CDR1 is GTSNPN and CDR2 is SVGIG (reference sequence). Trimming stripped 3 bases from V and 4 bases from J, with 18 bases between. Supplemented by reference TRBV30 and TRBJ1-2, the full variable domain reads SQTIHQWPATLVQPVGSPLSLECTVEGTSNPNLYWYRQAAGRGLQLLFYSVGIGQISSEVPQNLSASRPQDRQFILSSKKLLLSDSGFYLCAWSPISGGGYGYTFGSGTRLTVV.

The chain is built from TRBV18 and TRBJ1-3; no clear D. The CDR3 sequence is 15 residues long. V was trimmed by 0 bases and J by 2 bases, leaving 8 bases between them. Per the germline V gene, CDR1 is KGHSH and CDR2 is LQKENI. The CDR3 bases are TGTGCCAGCTCACCACCGTCTGTAACTGGAAACACCATATATTTT. Translating gives CASSPPSVTGNTIYF.

The table lists this clonotype with many counts. The chain is built from TRBV7-2 and TRBJ1-2; 7 bases align to TRBD1. The CDR3 is made up of 15 amino acids. Unmatched junction bases numbered 7, after V lost 0 bases and J lost 6 bases. Germline lookup yields CDR1 SGHTA and CDR2 FQGNSA. The CDR3 DNA is TGTGCCAGCAGCTTAGCTGTTGACAGGGTGGATGGCTACACCTTC. This gives the protein CASSLAVDRVDGYTF.

V gene TRBV2 combines with J gene TRBJ1-1; 7 bases line up with TRBD1. This CDR3 spans 13 amino acids. With V trimmed by 4 bases and J by 4 bases, 3 bases remained unmatched. The germline V gene has CDR1 SNHLY and CDR2 FYNNEI. The CDR3 spells CASSATGLTEAFF. Written as DNA, the CDR3 is TGTGCCAGCAGTGCGACAGGGCTCACTGAAGCTTTCTTT.

This clonotype was seen at least ten times. V usage is TRBV20-1 and J usage is TRBJ2-7; D call uncertain. The germline CDR1 and CDR2 sequences are DFQATT and SNEGSKA (reference sequence). With 6 bases removed from V and 0 bases from J, the gap between germline ends came to 12 bases. This CDR3 spans 13 amino acids. This chain's CDR3 is CSAPVAGSYEQYF. The DNA for the CDR3 is TGCAGTGCCCCGGTTGCTGGCTCCTACGAGCAGTACTTC.